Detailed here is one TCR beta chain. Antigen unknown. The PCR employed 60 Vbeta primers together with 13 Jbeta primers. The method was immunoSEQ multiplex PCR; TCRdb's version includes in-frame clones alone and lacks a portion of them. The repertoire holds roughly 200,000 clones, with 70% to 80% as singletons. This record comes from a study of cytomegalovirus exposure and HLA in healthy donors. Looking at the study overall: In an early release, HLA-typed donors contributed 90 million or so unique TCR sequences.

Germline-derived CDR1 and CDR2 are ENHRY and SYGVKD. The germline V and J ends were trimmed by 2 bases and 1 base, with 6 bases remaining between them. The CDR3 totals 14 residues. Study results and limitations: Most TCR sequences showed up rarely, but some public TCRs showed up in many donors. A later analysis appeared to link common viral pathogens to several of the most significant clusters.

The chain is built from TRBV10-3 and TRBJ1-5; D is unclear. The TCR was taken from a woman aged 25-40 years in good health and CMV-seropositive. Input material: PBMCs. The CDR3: CAISEMESNQPQHF. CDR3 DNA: TGTGCCATCAGTGAGATGGAGAGCAATCAGCCCCAGCATTTT.